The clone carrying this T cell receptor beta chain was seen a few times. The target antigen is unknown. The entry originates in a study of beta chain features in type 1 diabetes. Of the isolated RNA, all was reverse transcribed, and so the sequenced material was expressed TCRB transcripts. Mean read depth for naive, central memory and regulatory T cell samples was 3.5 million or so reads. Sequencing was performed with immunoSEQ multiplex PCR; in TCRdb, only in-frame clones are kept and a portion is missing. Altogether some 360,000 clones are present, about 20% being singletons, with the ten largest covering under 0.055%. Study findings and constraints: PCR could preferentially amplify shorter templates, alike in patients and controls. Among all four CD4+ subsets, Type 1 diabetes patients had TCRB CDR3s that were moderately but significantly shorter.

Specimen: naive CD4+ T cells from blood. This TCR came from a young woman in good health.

In DNA, the CDR3 is TGTGCCATCAGTGAAGAAGGGGGAGAGACCCAGTACTTC. Translating gives CAISEEGGETQYF. The chain joins TRBV10-3 to TRBJ2-5, with a tentative D call TRBD1 (6 bases). Trimming stripped 3 bases from V and 4 bases from J, with 9 bases between. CDR1 ENHRY and CDR2 SYGVKD come from the germline V gene. The CDR3 has 13 amino acids.